Listed below are T cell receptor beta chains from one sample, sequenced in a study of blood T cell repertoires in COVID-19. The assay was immunoSEQ multiplex PCR, and TCRdb's table has in-frame clones only and misses some. The sample shows about 250,000 clones, 80% to 90% of them seen only once. Input material: PBMCs or T cells enriched from blood (not recorded which). The source of these receptors is a woman under 30 who had recovered from COVID-19. The CDR3 runs from the conserved cysteine through the conserved F or W. The D gene is left open where the match is weak. Not every row has a clone size; where given, it reads once, few, many or a size class.

CDR3 protein: CASSQDRGSDEQYF
CDR3 DNA: TGTGCCAGCAGCCAGGACAGGGGGTCGGACGAGCAGTACTTC
J gene: TRBJ2-7
clone size: -
D gene: TRBD1
V gene: TRBV11-2

CDR3 protein: CASSFRDRGRGGYTF
CDR3 DNA: TGTGCCAGCAGCTTCCGGGACAGGGGGCGGGGTGGCTACACCTTC
J gene: TRBJ1-2
clone size: few
D gene: TRBD1
V gene: TRBV7-9

CDR3 protein: CASSYRGSGNTIYF
CDR3 DNA: TGTGCCAGCAGTTACAGGGGGTCCGGAAACACCATATATTTT
J gene: TRBJ1-3
clone size: -
D gene: -
V gene: TRBV6-5

CDR3 protein: CASSAGYEQYF
CDR3 DNA: TGCGCCAGCAGCGCCGGCTACGAGCAGTACTTC
J gene: TRBJ2-7
clone size: -
D gene: -
V gene: TRBV5-1

CDR3 protein: CSVATSGGFQETQYF
CDR3 DNA: TGCAGCGTCGCGACTAGCGGGGGGTTCCAAGAGACCCAGTACTTC
J gene: TRBJ2-5
clone size: -
D gene: TRBD2
V gene: TRBV29-1

CDR3 protein: CASSRRETPYPNYGYTF
CDR3 DNA: TGTGCCAGTAGTCGAAGGGAGACACCGTACCCTAACTATGGCTACACCTTC
J gene: TRBJ1-2
clone size: -
D gene: -
V gene: TRBV19

CDR3 protein: CASRHPAGYEQYF
CDR3 DNA: TGTGCCAGCAGGCATCCGGCGGGTTACGAGCAGTACTTC
J gene: TRBJ2-7
clone size: once
D gene: -
V gene: TRBV6-5

CDR3 protein: CAWRPSPGTVGLHNYGYTF
CDR3 DNA: TGTGCCTGGAGACCCTCTCCGGGGACAGTGGGCCTTCATAACTATGGCTACACCTTC
J gene: TRBJ1-2
clone size: few
D gene: TRBD1
V gene: TRBV30

CDR3 protein: CASTLMTGDTEAFF
CDR3 DNA: TGCGCCAGCACCTTGATGACAGGCGACACTGAAGCTTTCTTT
J gene: TRBJ1-1
clone size: -
D gene: -
V gene: TRBV5-1

CDR3 protein: CASSLDFSSYEQYF
CDR3 DNA: TGTGCCAGCAGCCTCGACTTTTCCTCCTACGAGCAGTACTTC
J gene: TRBJ2-7
clone size: -
D gene: -
V gene: TRBV3-1/TRBV3-2

CDR3 protein: CASRLAESTDTQYF
CDR3 DNA: TGCGCCAGCCGACTAGCGGAGAGCACAGATACGCAGTATTTT
J gene: TRBJ2-3
clone size: once
D gene: TRBD2
V gene: TRBV5-1

CDR3 protein: CASSSGTDDKAFF
CDR3 DNA: TGCGCCAGCAGCTCCGGGACAGATGATAAAGCTTTCTTT
J gene: TRBJ1-1
clone size: once
D gene: TRBD1
V gene: TRBV5-1

CDR3 protein: CSVGGARGQTEAFF
CDR3 DNA: TGCAGCGTTGGTGGGGCCAGGGGGCAGACTGAAGCTTTCTTT
J gene: TRBJ1-1
clone size: -
D gene: TRBD1
V gene: TRBV29-1

CDR3 protein: CASSLQGGNQPQHF
CDR3 DNA: TGTGCCAGCAGTTTGCAGGGTGGCAATCAGCCCCAGCATTTT
J gene: TRBJ1-5
clone size: -
D gene: -
V gene: TRBV27

CDR3 protein: CASSLTGTSGSRGTQYF
CDR3 DNA: TGTGCCAGTAGTCTCACCGGGACTAGCGGATCTAGAGGGACCCAGTACTTC
J gene: TRBJ2-5
clone size: -
D gene: TRBD2
V gene: TRBV19

CDR3 protein: CASSPRGVLGGYTF
CDR3 DNA: TGTGCCAGCAGCCCCCGGGGGGTGCTCGGGGGCTACACCTTC
J gene: TRBJ1-2
clone size: few
D gene: -
V gene: TRBV5-8

CDR3 protein: CASRDRTPNSPLHF
CDR3 DNA: TGTGCCAGCAGGGACAGGACCCCTAATTCACCCCTCCACTTT
J gene: TRBJ1-6
clone size: -
D gene: TRBD1
V gene: TRBV27

CDR3 protein: CASKEVDVYGYTF
CDR3 DNA: TGTGCCAGCAAGGAGGTAGATGTATATGGCTACACCTTC
J gene: TRBJ1-2
clone size: -
D gene: -
V gene: TRBV18

CDR3 protein: CASSFAAYVEAFF
CDR3 DNA: TGTGCCAGCAGTTTTGCCGCCTATGTCGAAGCTTTCTTT
J gene: TRBJ1-1
clone size: -
D gene: -
V gene: TRBV28

CDR3 protein: CASSLGTPNQPQHF
CDR3 DNA: TGTGCCAGCAGTCTCGGGACACCCAATCAGCCCCAGCATTTT
J gene: TRBJ1-5
clone size: -
D gene: -
V gene: TRBV6-6

CDR3 protein: CASSFGQGGQPQHF
CDR3 DNA: TGCGCCAGCAGCTTCGGACAGGGAGGACAGCCCCAGCATTTT
J gene: TRBJ1-5
clone size: -
D gene: TRBD1
V gene: TRBV4-1

CDR3 protein: CASSGTGVGEETQYF
CDR3 DNA: TGTGCCAGCAGTGGGACAGGGGTAGGCGAAGAGACCCAGTACTTC
J gene: TRBJ2-5
clone size: -
D gene: TRBD1
V gene: TRBV28

CDR3 protein: CASSSGQSSYNEQFF
CDR3 DNA: TGTGCCAGCAGCTCGGGACAGAGCTCCTACAATGAGCAGTTCTTC
J gene: TRBJ2-1
clone size: -
D gene: TRBD1
V gene: TRBV7-6

CDR3 protein: CASSLVVSNQPQHF
CDR3 DNA: TGTGCCAGCAGCTTGGTAGTTAGCAATCAGCCCCAGCATTTT
J gene: TRBJ1-5
clone size: once
D gene: -
V gene: TRBV5-5

CDR3 protein: CASSAGRTGYNSPLHF
CDR3 DNA: TGTGCCAGCAGCGCGGGCCGGACAGGTTATAATTCACCCCTCCACTTT
J gene: TRBJ1-6
clone size: once
D gene: TRBD1
V gene: TRBV28

CDR3 protein: CASSIEDGQRNTEAFF
CDR3 DNA: TGTGCCAGTAGTATAGAGGATGGGCAGAGGAACACTGAAGCTTTCTTT
J gene: TRBJ1-1
clone size: -
D gene: -
V gene: TRBV19

CDR3 protein: CASSQGTRSGNTIYF
CDR3 DNA: TGTGCCAGCAGCCAAGGGACACGCTCTGGAAACACCATATATTTT
J gene: TRBJ1-3
clone size: -
D gene: -
V gene: TRBV3-1/TRBV3-2

CDR3 protein: CASSRGRNTEAFF
CDR3 DNA: TGTGCCAGCAGCAGGGGCAGGAACACTGAAGCTTTCTTT
J gene: TRBJ1-1
clone size: few
D gene: -
V gene: TRBV6-2/TRBV6-3

CDR3 protein: CASSFERPAGGTDTQYF
CDR3 DNA: TGTGCCAGCAGCTTTGAGAGACCGGCGGGGGGCACAGATACGCAGTATTTT
J gene: TRBJ2-3
clone size: -
D gene: -
V gene: TRBV12-1

CDR3 protein: CASSSRRADQETQYF
CDR3 DNA: TGTGCCAGCAGTTCCCGACGAGCGGACCAAGAGACCCAGTACTTC
J gene: TRBJ2-5
clone size: once
D gene: -
V gene: TRBV6-5

CDR3 protein: CASSKTENTGELFF
CDR3 DNA: TGTGCCAGCAGCAAAACAGAGAACACCGGGGAGCTGTTTTTT
J gene: TRBJ2-2
clone size: -
D gene: -
V gene: TRBV7-9

CDR3 protein: CASSLESRNTEAFF
CDR3 DNA: TGTGCCAGCAGCTTAGAAAGCCGGAACACTGAAGCTTTCTTT
J gene: TRBJ1-1
clone size: -
D gene: -
V gene: TRBV7-9

CDR3 protein: CASSLGSYGYTF
CDR3 DNA: TGTGCCAGCAGTTTAGGCTCCTATGGCTACACCTTC
J gene: TRBJ1-2
clone size: -
D gene: -
V gene: TRBV28

CDR3 protein: CASSLAIGGDIYEQYF
CDR3 DNA: TGTGCCAGCAGCTTGGCTATAGGGGGCGACATTTACGAGCAGTACTTC
J gene: TRBJ2-7
clone size: -
D gene: TRBD1
V gene: TRBV5-6

CDR3 protein: CASSESRETPAFEQYF
CDR3 DNA: TGCGCCAGCAGTGAGTCGAGGGAGACCCCAGCTTTCGAGCAGTACTTC
J gene: TRBJ2-7
clone size: -
D gene: -
V gene: TRBV10-2

CDR3 protein: CASSYQRVEDEQYF
CDR3 DNA: TGTGCCAGCAGTTACCAGCGGGTAGAAGACGAGCAGTACTTC
J gene: TRBJ2-7
clone size: -
D gene: -
V gene: TRBV6-5

CDR3 protein: CASSSSRRANQPQHF
CDR3 DNA: TGTGCCAGCAGCTCTTCCCGGCGGGCTAATCAGCCCCAGCATTTT
J gene: TRBJ1-5
clone size: -
D gene: -
V gene: TRBV3-1/TRBV3-2

CDR3 protein: CASSYQPRTASDTEAFF
CDR3 DNA: TGTGCCAGCAGTTACCAACCTCGGACAGCCTCTGACACTGAAGCTTTCTTT
J gene: TRBJ1-1
clone size: -
D gene: -
V gene: TRBV7-8

CDR3 protein: CASSLGDNENYGYTF
CDR3 DNA: TGCGCCAGCAGCTTGGGGGACAACGAGAACTATGGCTACACCTTC
J gene: TRBJ1-2
clone size: -
D gene: -
V gene: TRBV5-1

CDR3 protein: CASSLREGNYEQYF
CDR3 DNA: TGTGCCAGCAGCTTACGAGAGGGTAACTACGAGCAGTACTTC
J gene: TRBJ2-7
clone size: few
D gene: -
V gene: TRBV11-2

CDR3 protein: CASSPDRAQPQHF
CDR3 DNA: TGTGCCAGCTCACCGGACAGGGCTCAGCCCCAGCATTTT
J gene: TRBJ1-5
clone size: -
D gene: TRBD1
V gene: TRBV18

CDR3 protein: CASSLSNTNDEQFF
CDR3 DNA: TGTGCCAGCAGCCTTAGCAATACGAACGATGAGCAGTTCTTC
J gene: TRBJ2-1
clone size: -
D gene: -
V gene: TRBV27

CDR3 protein: CASSRYRGELNEQFF
CDR3 DNA: TGTGCCAGCAGCCGGTACAGGGGAGAGCTCAATGAGCAGTTCTTC
J gene: TRBJ2-1
clone size: -
D gene: TRBD1
V gene: TRBV3-1/TRBV3-2

CDR3 protein: CSVVGRGYSGNTIYF
CDR3 DNA: TGCAGCGTGGTGGGGAGGGGGTACTCTGGAAACACCATATATTTT
J gene: TRBJ1-3
clone size: -
D gene: -
V gene: TRBV29-1

CDR3 protein: CASSDRDTKAFF
CDR3 DNA: TGTGCCAGCAGTGACCGGGACACAAAAGCTTTCTTT
J gene: TRBJ1-1
clone size: -
D gene: -
V gene: TRBV2

CDR3 protein: CASSLVGYSYEQYF
CDR3 DNA: TGTGCCAGCAGTTTGGTCGGGTATAGCTACGAGCAGTACTTC
J gene: TRBJ2-7
clone size: -
D gene: -
V gene: TRBV27

CDR3 protein: CASSLRQGADDYGYTF
CDR3 DNA: TGTGCCAGCAGCCTAAGACAGGGGGCTGATGATTATGGCTACACCTTC
J gene: TRBJ1-2
clone size: -
D gene: TRBD1
V gene: TRBV27

CDR3 protein: CAISDPKWPGYTF
CDR3 DNA: TGTGCCATCAGTGATCCCAAGTGGCCTGGCTACACCTTC
J gene: TRBJ1-2
clone size: few
D gene: -
V gene: TRBV10-3

CDR3 protein: CASSRTHGGSGPQHF
CDR3 DNA: TGTGCCAGCTCCAGGACCCACGGGGGATCAGGGCCCCAGCATTTT
J gene: TRBJ1-5
clone size: -
D gene: -
V gene: TRBV6-5

CDR3 protein: CAISETGTGTYGYTF
CDR3 DNA: TGTGCCATCAGTGAAACCGGGACAGGGACCTATGGCTACACCTTC
J gene: TRBJ1-2
clone size: -
D gene: TRBD1
V gene: TRBV10-3

CDR3 protein: CASSQIRWEKNEQFF
CDR3 DNA: TGTGCCAGCAGCCAAATCCGTTGGGAGAAGAATGAGCAGTTCTTC
J gene: TRBJ2-1
clone size: -
D gene: -
V gene: TRBV3-1/TRBV3-2

CDR3 protein: CASSAGTTEQFF
CDR3 DNA: TGTGCCAGCAGCGCCGGGACTACTGAGCAGTTCTTC
J gene: TRBJ2-1
clone size: -
D gene: TRBD2
V gene: TRBV7-9

CDR3 protein: CASSGGQGTEAFF
CDR3 DNA: TGTGCCAGCAGTGGTGGACAGGGCACTGAAGCTTTCTTT
J gene: TRBJ1-1
clone size: -
D gene: TRBD1
V gene: TRBV2

CDR3 protein: CASSLTGWTEAFF
CDR3 DNA: TGCGCCAGCAGCTTGACAGGGTGGACTGAAGCTTTCTTT
J gene: TRBJ1-1
clone size: -
D gene: -
V gene: TRBV5-1

CDR3 protein: CASSGTGASYEQYF
CDR3 DNA: TGTGCCAGCTCAGGGACAGGGGCCTCCTACGAGCAGTACTTC
J gene: TRBJ2-7
clone size: -
D gene: TRBD1
V gene: TRBV18